Listed here are 30 T cell receptor beta chains from one sample, sequenced in a study of blood T cell repertoires in COVID-19. Here immunoSEQ multiplex PCR was the method, and the copy in TCRdb shows in-frame clones only, minus some. The table shows 220,000 or so clones, with 82% occurring only once. Sample: PBMCs or T cells enriched from blood (not recorded which). These receptors all stem from a woman aged 55 to 70 who had recovered from COVID-19.

The genes are TRBV5-1 and TRBJ1-4, with D perhaps TRBD1 (6 bases). Trimming removed 4 bases at V and 0 bases at J, with 16 bases between. There are 17 residues in the CDR3. Germline lookup yields CDR1 SGHRS and CDR2 YFSETQ. The CDR3 coding sequence is TGCGCCAGCAGCCCAACAGGGCAAATTGCAACTAATGAAAAACTGTTTTTT. As protein: CASSPTGQIATNEKLFF.

This clone was found a few times. The chain uses TRBV14 and TRBJ1-2, with D hard to call. Trimming stripped 1 base from V and 7 bases from J, with 10 bases between. Germline lookup yields CDR1 SGHDN and CDR2 FVKESK. The CDR3 length is 13 residues. The CDR3 spells CASSQVLQSGYTF. CDR3 bases: TGTGCCAGCAGCCAAGTCTTACAGAGTGGCTACACCTTC.

Only a few counts were recorded for this clone. V usage is TRBV19 and J usage is TRBJ2-2; 10 nucleotides align to TRBD2. V trimming: 0 bases; J trimming: 6 bases; junction bases outside the gene matches: 4. The CDR3 totals 16 residues. Germline lookup yields CDR1 LNHDA and CDR2 SQIVND (reference sequence). Here the CDR3 reads CASSIERLAGAGELFF. The DNA of the CDR3 is TGTGCCAGTAGTATAGAGCGGCTAGCGGGAGCCGGGGAGCTGTTTTTT.

This clone was recorded only once. The CDR3 sequence: CASSIGRGVDNEQFF. CDR3 in DNA: TGTGCCAGTAGTATTGGGCGGGGCGTTGACAATGAGCAGTTCTTC. V is TRBV19 and J is TRBJ2-1; D might be TRBD2 (6 bases). The germline V gene has CDR1 LNHDA and CDR2 SQIVND (reference sequence). The CDR3 length is 15 residues. V lost 3 bases and J lost 5, with 14 bases in between. The full variable domain, completed using reference TRBV19 and TRBJ2-1, is DGGITQSPKYLFRKEGQNVTLSCEQNLNHDAMYWYRQDPGQGLRLIYYSQIVNDFQKGDIAEGYSVSREKKESFPLTVTSAQKNPTAFYLCASSIGRGVDNEQFFGPGTRLTVL.

The chain couples TRBV2 to TRBJ1-4, with a possible D match to TRBD1 (6 bases). This CDR3 region has 15 residues. Per the germline V gene, CDR1 is SNHLY and CDR2 is FYNNEI. V was pared by 6 bases and J by 7 bases, with 18 bases between. CDR3 sequence reads: CASRTDGGAGEKLFF. The CDR3 nucleotides read TGTGCCAGCAGGACCGACGGGGGGGCGGGTGAAAAACTGTTTTTT.

The rearrangement uses TRBV27 and TRBJ2-7; D possibly corresponds to TRBD2 (5 bases). The germline V gene encodes CDR1 MNHEY and CDR2 SMNVEV (reference sequence). The length of the CDR3 is 13 residues. With 5 bases removed from V and 1 base from J, the gap between germline ends came to 9 bases. The CDR3 loop reads CASSRTVSYEQYF. As DNA, the CDR3 is TGTGCCAGCAGTAGGACTGTATCCTACGAGCAGTACTTC.

The chain recombines TRBV4-3 with TRBJ1-2; a weak D match, TRBD1 (5 bases). The CDR3 has 14 amino acids. CDR1 and CDR2 from the germline V gene are LGHNA and YSLEER. V was trimmed by 0 bases and J by 8 bases, leaving 13 bases between them. The CDR3, as DNA: TGCGCCAGCAGCCAAGATCTGGGGCTAGGCGGCTACACCTTC. Amino acids: CASSQDLGLGGYTF.

The chain couples TRBV18 to TRBJ2-2; the D gene is possibly TRBD1 (6 bases). Trimming left V 3 bases short and J 3 bases short, with 14 bases between. This CDR3 comprises 16 residues. CDR1 KGHSH and CDR2 LQKENI come from the germline V gene. The CDR3 region is CASSPIEKGDTGELFF. For the CDR3, the DNA is TGTGCCAGCTCACCGATCGAGAAGGGGGACACCGGGGAGCTGTTTTTT.

This CDR3 reads CASSYRGLAKNIQYF. CDR3 DNA sequence: TGTGCCAGCAGTTACAGGGGGCTAGCCAAAAACATTCAGTACTTC. This chain joins TRBV6-5 and TRBJ2-4; 7 bases line up with TRBD1. The CDR3 has 15 amino acids. Losses at the gene ends were 2 bases for V and 0 bases for J; bases not matched to a gene: 1. In germline, CDR1 is MNHEY, CDR2 SVGAGI.

The DNA of the CDR3 is TGCGCCAGCAGCCTCGGGACATCCGACACTGAAGCTTTCTTT. Translating gives CASSLGTSDTEAFF. The chain carries TRBV5-1 and TRBJ1-1; perhaps TRBD1 as D (6 bases). V was shortened by 4 bases and J by 3 bases, with 13 bases between the two germline ends. The length of the CDR3 is 14 residues. Germline V gene lookup returns CDR1 SGHRS and CDR2 YFSETQ.

The J gene is TRBJ1-2, the V gene TRBV18; 7 positions match TRBD1. V was clipped by 5 bases and J by 2 bases; unmatched bases: 5. This CDR3 is built from 14 residues. CDR1 and CDR2 from the germline V gene are KGHSH and LQKENI. CDR3 residues: CASSSQGGNYGYTF. In nucleotides, the CDR3 is TGTGCCAGCTCATCGCAGGGGGGCAACTATGGCTACACCTTC.

The chain combines TRBV18 with TRBJ2-7, with D possibly being TRBD2 (6 bases). Trimming removed 2 bases from V and 2 bases from J, with 13 bases in between. Germline V gives CDR1 KGHSH, CDR2 LQKENI. There are 15 residues in the CDR3. The chain's CDR3 is CASSPTSGPPYEQYF. In nucleotides, the CDR3 is TGTGCCAGCTCACCAACAAGCGGGCCTCCCTACGAGCAGTACTTC.

This chain links TRBV7-2 with TRBJ2-1; the D gene is possibly TRBD2 (5 bases). The CDR3 extends over 17 amino acids. Germline V gene data show CDR1 as SGHTA and CDR2 as FQGNSA. V lost 5 bases and J lost 6, with 23 bases in between. DNA of the CDR3: TGTGCCAGCAGCACCTATCGCGGACCCAGAGGGTTCAATGAGCAGTTCTTC. Residues: CASSTYRGPRGFNEQFF. The variable domain in full, with the rest retrieved from reference TRBV7-2 and TRBJ2-1, is GAGVSQSPSNKVTEKGKDVELRCDPISGHTALYWYRQSLGQGLEFLIYFQGNSAPDKSGLPSDRFSAERTGGSVSTLTIQRTQQEDSAVYLCASSTYRGPRGFNEQFFGPGTRLTVL.

The chain links TRBV27 to TRBJ2-1, with 10 bases identical to TRBD2. Germline lookup yields CDR1 MNHEY and CDR2 SMNVEV (reference sequence). The trim removed 5 bases at V and 4 bases at J, leaving 20 bases unmatched. This CDR3 is 20 amino acids long. CDR3 residues: CASSPPLLAGKFGFYNEQFF. CDR3 coding DNA: TGTGCCAGCAGTCCCCCCTTACTAGCGGGAAAGTTCGGTTTTTACAATGAGCAGTTCTTC.

The rearrangement uses TRBV12-5 and TRBJ2-3; TRBD1 matches at 9 bases. The V gene end was trimmed by 6 bases and the J gene end by 6 bases; junction bases not matched to a gene: 7. Germline V gene data show CDR1 as LGHNT and CDR2 as FRNRAP. The CDR3 has 14 residues. CDR3: CASGEQGASDTQYF. CDR3 DNA: TGTGCTAGTGGGGAACAGGGGGCGTCGGATACGCAGTATTTT. The variable domain in full, with the rest retrieved from reference TRBV12-5 and TRBJ2-3, is DARVTQTPRHKVTEMGQEVTMRCQPILGHNTVFWYRQTMMQGLELLAYFRNRAPLDDSGMPKDRFSAEMPDATLATLKIQPSEPRDSAVYFCASGEQGASDTQYFGPGTRLTVL.

The chain is built from TRBV7-9 and TRBJ2-3; TRBD2 agrees at 11 bases. Germline assignment: CDR1 SEHNR and CDR2 FQNEAQ (reference sequence). The CDR3 has 16 residues. Unmatched junction bases numbered 6, after V lost 3 bases and J lost 4 bases. CDR3 residues: CASSFRSGGAADTQYF. CDR3 sequence (DNA): TGTGCCAGCAGCTTCCGTAGCGGGGGGGCAGCAGATACGCAGTATTTT. Together with reference TRBV7-9 and TRBJ2-3, the CDR3 gives the full variable domain: DTGVSQNPRHKITKRGQNVTFRCDPISEHNRLYWYRQTLGQGPEFLTYFQNEAQLEKSRLLSDRFSAERPKGSFSTLEIQRTEQGDSAMYLCASSFRSGGAADTQYFGPGTRLTVL.

The chain combines TRBV11-3 with TRBJ2-5; TRBD1 matches at 10 bases. The CDR3 is 15 amino acids. The junction had 5 bases not matched to a gene; V was cut back by 5 bases and J by 2 bases. Germline values: CDR1 SGHNT, CDR2 YENEEA. CDR3 amino acids: CASSDDRGRQETQYF. The CDR3 DNA is TGTGCCAGCAGCGACGACAGGGGGCGGCAAGAGACCCAGTACTTC.

V and J are TRBV6-1 and TRBJ1-5; weak D call: TRBD1 (5 bases). Trimming pared 0 bases from V and 0 bases from J, leaving 15 bases between. The CDR3 consists of 18 residues. Per germline, CDR1 MNHNS and CDR2 SASEGT. The CDR3 nucleotides read TGTGCCAGCAGTGAAGCGCCAGACAGACCTTATAGCAATCAGCCCCAGCATTTT. Amino acid sequence: CASSEAPDRPYSNQPQHF.

This chain links TRBV4-3 with TRBJ2-3; the D gene is possibly TRBD2 (5 bases). CDR1 is LGHNA, CDR2 YSLEER, per germline. The CDR3 is 16 amino acids. V shed 2 bases and J shed 0 bases, with 12 bases lying between them. In nucleotides, the CDR3 is TGCGCCAGCAGCCAAAACTTGGACTCTAGCACAGATACGCAGTATTTT. Its translation: CASSQNLDSSTDTQYF.

This clone has only a few counts. This chain connects TRBV19 to TRBJ1-6; 7 positions agree with TRBD1. The CDR3 runs to 14 residues. The germline CDR1 and CDR2 sequences are LNHDA and SQIVND (reference sequence). J was trimmed by 5 bases and V by 7 bases; bases with no gene match: 5. The CDR3: CASKYGTDNSPLHF. CDR3 nucleotides: TGTGCCAGTAAATACGGGACAGATAATTCACCCCTCCACTTT.

J is TRBJ2-5 and V is TRBV29-1, with TRBD1 as a possible D gene (5 bases). CDR3 length: 10 residues. V shed 5 bases and J shed 4 bases, with 5 bases lying between them. CDR1 is SQVTM, CDR2 ANQGSEA, per germline. The CDR3 DNA reads as TGCAGCGTTAGGGGAGAGACCCAGTACTTC. Encoded protein: CSVRGETQYF.

This chain links TRBV5-4 with TRBJ1-6, with D perhaps TRBD1 (5 bases). V lost 1 base to trimming and J lost 7 bases, with 12 bases between them. Germline-derived CDR1 and CDR2 are SGHNT and YYREEE (reference sequence). CDR3 length: 15 amino acids. As DNA, the CDR3 is TGTGCCAGCAGCTTGAGGGGAAATATAAATTCACCCCTCCACTTT. It specifies CASSLRGNINSPLHF.

A few counts support this clone. This chain's CDR3 is CASSLYRGPQHF. The CDR3 DNA reads TGTGCCAGCAGCTTGTACCGGGGGCCCCAGCATTTT. The chain employs TRBV11-2 and TRBJ1-5; D remains unclear. The CDR3 totals 12 residues. From germline, CDR1 is SGHAT and CDR2 FQNNGV. The V gene lost 3 bases and the J gene lost 9 bases, with 9 bases spanning the gap.

This clone appeared a few times. At the DNA level, this CDR3 is encoded by other sequences in the same sample as well. The V gene is TRBV15, the J gene TRBJ2-7; the match to TRBD2 covers 13 bases. Germline V gene sequence: CDR1 LNHNV, CDR2 YYDKDF (reference sequence). V shed 5 bases, J shed 2 bases, and the junction held 3 bases outside the gene matches. This CDR3 region has 15 residues. The CDR3 loop reads CATSLGLAGAYEQYF. The CDR3 coding sequence is TGTGCCACCAGCTTAGGACTAGCGGGAGCCTACGAGCAGTACTTC.

The chain couples TRBV15 to TRBJ1-1, with a weak D call TRBD1 (6 bases). With 0 bases removed from V and 1 base from J, the gap between germline ends came to 9 bases. In germline, CDR1 is LNHNV, CDR2 YYDKDF (reference sequence). The CDR3 covers 15 residues. The CDR3: CATSRDNRANTEAFF. CDR3 sequence (DNA): TGTGCCACCAGCAGAGATAACAGGGCGAACACTGAAGCTTTCTTT. The whole variable domain, remainder taken from reference TRBV15 and TRBJ1-1, is DAMVIQNPRYQVTQFGKPVTLSCSQTLNHNVMYWYQQKSSQAPKLLFHYYDKDFNNEADTPDNFQSRRPNTSFCFLDIRSPGLGDTAMYLCATSRDNRANTEAFFGQGTRLTVV.

The chain employs TRBV4-2 and TRBJ2-5; 10 positions match TRBD2. After removal of 2 bases from V and 2 bases from J, the junction contained 8 bases not matched to a gene. Germline V gene sequence: CDR1 LGHNA, CDR2 YNFKEQ. The CDR3 runs 17 residues. As DNA, the CDR3 is TGTGCCAGCAGCCAACCTGTCCAAGCGGGGGGGCAAGAGACCCAGTACTTC. This codes for CASSQPVQAGGQETQYF.

This chain links TRBV4-1 with TRBJ2-2, with D perhaps TRBD2 (7 bases). Germline CDR1 and CDR2: MGHRA and YSYEKL. V lost 4 bases, J lost 6 bases, and 18 bases lay in between. The CDR3 has 16 amino acids. In DNA form, the CDR3 reads TGCGCCAGCAGCCCTCAAGGCAGGGGAGGGTCCGGGGAGCTGTTTTTT. It specifies CASSPQGRGGSGELFF.

There are a few counts of this clone. The genes are TRBV5-4 and TRBJ1-4, with D maybe TRBD1 (6 bases). Germline V CDR1 and CDR2: SGHNT, YYREEE (reference sequence). Deletions cut 1 base from V and 8 bases from J, with 12 bases between. CDR3 length: 14 amino acids. CDR3: CASSLQGQNEKLFF. In DNA form, the CDR3 reads TGTGCCAGCAGCTTGCAAGGACAGAACGAAAAACTGTTTTTT.

V usage is TRBV5-1 and J usage is TRBJ1-5; D is ambiguous. CDR3 length equals 15 residues. V was cut by 0 bases and J by 2 bases, with 9 bases left in between. Germline-derived CDR1 and CDR2 are SGHRS and YFSETQ. In DNA form, the CDR3 reads TGCGCCAGCAGCTTGGGGGCTTCAGGCAATCAGCCCCAGCATTTT. Translated: CASSLGASGNQPQHF. Full variable domain (missing parts from reference TRBV5-1 and TRBJ1-5): KAGVTQTPRYLIKTRGQQVTLSCSPISGHRSVSWYQQTPGQGLQFLFEYFSETQRNKGNFPGRFSGRQFSNSRSEMNVSTLELGDSALYLCASSLGASGNQPQHFGDGTRLSIL.

The V and J genes are TRBV11-3 and TRBJ2-3, with D hard to call. Trimming removed 5 bases at V and 2 bases at J, with 8 bases between. Germline loops: CDR1 SGHNT, CDR2 YENEEA. The CDR3 has 13 residues. The CDR3 loop reads CASSLRSTDTQYF. In nucleotides, the CDR3 is TGTGCCAGCAGCCTCCGGTCCACAGATACGCAGTATTTT.